A selection of T cell receptor beta chains follows, all from one sample in a study of shared clonotypes between healthy human individuals. Sequencing was performed with immunoSEQ multiplex PCR; in TCRdb, only in-frame clones are kept and a portion is missing. The sample carries 2,500,000 or so clones, more than 80% recorded once. Material: naive CD4+ T cells sorted from blood. All receptors derive from a man aged 18-30 years in good health. Both conserved end residues are part of each CDR3.

TRBV27 13 CASRAGGAETQYF
TRBV7-3 16 CASSLNPAFSYNEQFF
TRBV20-1 11 CSADRTYEQYF
TRBV18 14 CASSPPNSNQPQHF
TRBV9 15 CASTYRDQSTDTQYF
TRBV10-1 13 CASTGTLGSPLHF
TRBV7-2 16 CASSSLDSWNSYEQYF
TRBV19 14 CASSIGPGAYEQYF
TRBV7-9 14 CASSFSERNQPQHF
TRBV7-9 12 CASSHLGGEQFF
TRBV5-1 13 CASSLGTGEKLFF
TRBV9 14 CASSVRAGDYGYTF
TRBV11-3 15 CASSLDGTRGDEQFF
TRBV28 13 CASSSKGLETQYF
TRBV2 15 CASSIRDPGAGELFF
TRBV6-5 14 CASSYVDSSYEQYF
TRBV9 16 CASSARGTSGTDEQFF
TRBV10-3 12 CAISLGTDTQYF
TRBV30 11 CAWSPGETQYF
TRBV11-3 13 CASSYQGIRGYTF
TRBV6-1 20 CASSEAGGWRGFSYNSPLHF
TRBV7-3 16 CASSSVRGGTQETQYF
TRBV27 15 CASSWGLAGGGEQYF
TRBV10-3 14 CAISESEGNQPQHF
TRBV5-1 14 CASSLGLETGELFF
TRBV28 14 CASRSTGGREKLFF
TRBV9 15 CASSATGGDYNEQFF
TRBV4-1 14 CASSPFSLWETQYF
TRBV6-1 15 CASTETGGLNTEAFF
TRBV5-1 16 CASSLDVWSLNTEAFF
TRBV28 15 CASSQPGSSYNEQFF
TRBV10-3 14 CAIKAGVIGNTIYF
TRBV7-5 16 CARSLVRSEYQETQYF
TRBV2 13 CASRRVANEKLFF
TRBV7-8 16 CASSLEGQLMNTEAFF
TRBV7-2 11 CASSLFYEQYF
TRBV2 14 CASSEGRGKDTQYF
TRBV28 14 CASSRVGGYYEQYF
TRBV28 16 CASSLATGGRNEKLFF
TRBV4-1 14 CASSRVDRVDGYTF
TRBV6-5 13 CASSTGDGSEQYF
TRBV6-1 14 CASKGQGISGEQYF
TRBV29-1 15 CSVYGTQGLGGGYTF
TRBV28 14 CASTTWGTQETQYF
TRBV28 14 CASTSQGTFPEAFF
TRBV28 17 CASRGQTPPSGANVLTF
TRBV7-9 15 CASSFTGVAKNIQYF
TRBV5-1 17 CASSLAGASLSTYEQYF
TRBV19 16 CASRQPGTGGDYEQYF
TRBV18 16 CASSRSSGGASDTQYF
TRBV9 15 CASSVGREANYGYTF